The present entry profiles one TCR beta chain with its context. Its antigen target is currently unknown. Per-base qualities were not stored, and no clone one base away is much larger. A distance of 12 bases separates the germline ends of V and J, which lose 0 bases and 10 bases respectively. The germline V gene (reference sequence) supplies CDR1 LNHNV and CDR2 YYDKDF. From cysteine to phenylalanine, the CDR3 is 13 amino acids long. Only CDR3 DNA remains: 39 bases, in frame from the first base. The sample belongs to a study of chemoradiotherapy in HPV16-positive cancers (dated by TCRdb to between 2020 and 2023). Notes on the research overall: Using functional T-cell assays on cells from a couple of HPV16-positive patients, the researchers defined candidate HPV-specific T-cell clones and common TCR motifs. Next, the candidate HPV-specific TCRs and motifs were followed in TCR repertoires from around 93 patients with HPV-related cancers. Whether T-cell immunity against the HPV oncoproteins E6 and E7 changes during chemoradiotherapy and whether survival is affected by this immunity were examined in the study. General study outcomes and caveats: Only a couple of HPV16-positive patients were used to derive the functional definition of HPV-specific T cells, and the survival association was reported for HPV16-positive patients. Improved recurrence-free survival in HPV16-positive patients was associated with expansion of HPV-responsive T cells during chemoradiotherapy. Expansion of candidate HPV-specific clones and E7-related TCR motifs was observed in the tumor microenvironment during treatment, whereas no such expansion was observed for non-HPV-specific T cells.

Repertoires were sampled repeatedly over the course of chemoradiotherapy, so clonal expansion could be followed in the tumor microenvironment. The library relied on the immunoSEQ multiplex PCR assay. TCRdb's version of the immuneACCESS table is confined to in-frame rearrangements and falls short of the full clone set. An unresolved V gene accounts for under half of the shortfall where checked; the remainder is of unknown origin. Across this sample there are fewer than 40,000 clones, with about 91% seen only once. Together, the top ten hold about 5% of the sample. The specimen comprised blood, sampled from a patient who underwent chemoradiotherapy. This chain joins TRBV15 to TRBJ1-1; 5 matching bases give a weak D call of TRBD1. The sequence was collected from a human donor with HPV-associated anogenital cancer. The CDR3 region has the sequence CATSRDGQGAAFF. The nucleotide sequence is given as TGTGCCACCAGCAGAGATGGGCAGGGCGCAGCTTTCTTT.